The clone carrying this TCR beta chain has a handful of counts. Profiled with immunoSEQ multiplex PCR; TCRdb holds only in-frame clones, not every one. This table holds about 51,000 clones, around nine tenths found once. The data were taken from a study of blood T cell repertoires in COVID-19. Germline V CDR1 and CDR2: LGHDT, YNNKEL (reference sequence). V lost 0 bases and J 6 bases, leaving 11 bases between the germline ends. The length of the CDR3 is 15 residues. The sample comprised peripheral blood. The chain links TRBV3-1 (or the pseudogene TRBV3-2) to TRBJ1-4; possibly TRBD1 for D (5 bases). The clonotype comes from a man in his sixties with acute or convalescent COVID-19. The CDR3 bases are TGTGCCAGCAGCCAAGATCTGGCAGGGTATGAAAAACTGTTTTTT. As protein: CASSQDLAGYEKLFF.